Below, 25 T cell receptor beta chains from the same sample are listed, as sequenced in a study of blood T cell repertoires in COVID-19. Only in-frame clones appear in the TCRdb table, and some are missing; sequencing was by immunoSEQ multiplex PCR. The repertoire includes roughly 73,000 clones, about 88% of them detected once, and around 3.9% sits in the top ten. Source material: peripheral blood. The receptors shown here come from a man in his 70s with active COVID-19.

This clone was seen more than once but under ten times. The V gene is TRBV7-9, the J gene TRBJ1-2; 8 bases match TRBD1. Per germline, CDR1 SEHNR and CDR2 FQNEAQ (reference sequence). Unmatched junction bases numbered 10, after V lost 6 bases and J lost 4 bases. The CDR3 is 15 residues long. CDR3 nucleotide sequence: TGTGCCAGCAGGCCGACAGGGGCCTGGAGCTATGGCTACACCTTC. It yields the protein CASRPTGAWSYGYTF.

This chain links TRBV7-3 with TRBJ2-5; maybe TRBD1 (6 bases). Between the trimmed V and J ends, which lost 2 bases and 0 bases, there was a span of 16 bases. The CDR3 has 17 residues. The germline V gene encodes CDR1 SGHTA and CDR2 FQGTGA. The CDR3 nucleotides read TGTGCCAGCAGCTTAGGGGGCTGGGCGGTAGACCAAGAGACCCAGTACTTC. Translating gives CASSLGGWAVDQETQYF.

The V gene is TRBV3-1 (or the pseudogene TRBV3-2), the J gene TRBJ2-3; 8 nucleotides agree with TRBD2. This CDR3 contains 16 residues. Germline-derived CDR1 and CDR2 are LGHDT and YNNKEL (reference sequence). V gave up 4 bases and J gave up 2 bases; unmatched junction bases: 8. CDR3 protein: CASSPGRREDTDTQYF. DNA of the CDR3: TGTGCCAGCAGCCCAGGGAGGCGGGAGGACACAGATACGCAGTATTTT.

This clone was counted once. This chain uses TRBV5-1 with TRBJ2-7; maybe TRBD1 (6 bases). The CDR3 is made up of 14 amino acids. CDR1 is SGHRS, CDR2 YFSETQ, per germline. V shed 4 bases and J shed 5 bases, with 16 bases lying between them. The CDR3 reads CASSPTGTRDEQYF. CDR3 DNA: TGCGCCAGCAGCCCTACAGGGACCCGGGACGAGCAGTACTTC.

The J gene is TRBJ1-2, the V gene TRBV6-5, with 9 bases aligning to TRBD1. V was clipped by 4 bases and J by 6 bases; unmatched bases: 6. Germline V gene sequence: CDR1 MNHEY, CDR2 SVGAGI. This CDR3 contains 14 residues. In DNA, the CDR3 is TGTGCCAGCAGTTTACGGACAGGGGTGCATGGCTACACCTTC. It codes for CASSLRTGVHGYTF.

The rearrangement joins TRBV5-1 to TRBJ1-3; no clear D gene. The CDR3 runs to 13 residues. Trimming removed 0 bases at V and 10 bases at J, with 11 bases between. Germline values: CDR1 SGHRS, CDR2 YFSETQ. CDR3: CASSLAGEVTIYF. The CDR3, as DNA: TGCGCCAGCAGCTTGGCCGGGGAGGTTACCATATATTTT.

The chain uses TRBV5-1 and TRBJ2-3; a possible D gene is TRBD1 (5 bases). The CDR3 sequence is 17 residues long. Trimming took off 6 bases at V and 2 bases at J, with 22 bases between the two ends. In germline, CDR1 is SGHRS, CDR2 YFSETQ. In nucleotides, the CDR3 is TGCGCCAGCATCCTCAACCCAACAGGACCCTTCACAGATACGCAGTATTTT. It is translated as CASILNPTGPFTDTQYF.

The rearrangement joins TRBV28 to TRBJ1-1; no clear D gene. Trimming removed 6 bases from V and 4 bases from J, with 15 bases in between. Germline CDR1 and CDR2: MDHEN and SYDVKM. The CDR3 is made up of 14 amino acids. DNA for the CDR3: TGTGCCAGCAGCCCCGGCGGCAGCCCCACTGAAGCTTTCTTT. Protein product: CASSPGGSPTEAFF.

J is TRBJ2-3 and V is TRBV18, with 10 bases aligning to TRBD1. Trimming at V came to 0 bases and at J to 4 bases, leaving 7 bases not matched to a gene. From germline, CDR1 is KGHSH and CDR2 LQKENI. The CDR3 length is 17 residues. The chain's CDR3 is CASSPPPRQGAPDTQYF. The CDR3 bases are TGTGCCAGCTCACCACCGCCGAGACAGGGGGCCCCAGATACGCAGTATTTT.

The chain joins TRBV6-5 to TRBJ1-2; D possibly corresponds to TRBD1 (5 bases). Germline V CDR1 and CDR2: MNHEY, SVGAGI. The CDR3 has 15 amino acids. V gave up 0 bases and J gave up 5 bases, with 13 bases separating them. DNA of the CDR3: TGTGCCAGCAGTTACTCCGGAGGGGTCTATTATGGCTACACCTTC. This codes for CASSYSGGVYYGYTF.

Here the CDR3 DNA reads TGCGCCAGCAGCTTGGGGCGGGGGCTGGAGGGTGAAGCTTTCTTT. This gives the protein CASSLGRGLEGEAFF. J is TRBJ1-1 and V is TRBV5-1, with a tentative D call TRBD1 (6 bases). CDR1 and CDR2 (germline): SGHRS, YFSETQ. V lost 0 bases to trimming and J lost 7 bases, with 16 bases between them. The CDR3 totals 15 residues.

This chain links TRBV6-2 or TRBV6-3 with TRBJ2-5; a possible D gene is TRBD2 (7 bases). The CDR3 has 14 amino acids. Germline V CDR1 and CDR2: MNHEY, SVGEGT. Trimming shortened V by 5 bases and J by 9 bases, and 19 bases separated the two germline ends. This chain's CDR3 is CASSSGARRGAQYF. The CDR3 DNA follows: TGTGCCAGCAGTAGCGGGGCCCGTAGGGGGGCCCAGTACTTC.

This clone is a singleton in its sample. The chain combines TRBV18 with TRBJ2-3, with 9 bases fitting TRBD2. V lost 6 bases to trimming and J lost 0 bases; unmatched junction nucleotides: 10. Germline CDR1 reads KGHSH; CDR2 reads LQKENI. The CDR3 runs 17 residues. The CDR3 reads CASSPWGAGGSTDTQYF. In nucleotides, the CDR3 is TGTGCCAGCTCCCCCTGGGGAGCGGGAGGTAGCACAGATACGCAGTATTTT.

The rearrangement uses TRBV24-1 and TRBJ2-1; D is undetermined. Trimming stripped 4 bases from V and 3 bases from J, with 9 bases between. The CDR3 loop spans 14 amino acids. The germline V gene has CDR1 KGHDR and CDR2 SFDVKD. CDR3 nucleotides: TGTGCCACCAGTGACCCCCGGTTCTACAATGAGCAGTTCTTC. As protein: CATSDPRFYNEQFF.

The J gene is TRBJ1-4, the V gene TRBV11-2, with D possibly being TRBD1 (6 bases). Looked up from germline, CDR1 is SGHAT and CDR2 is FQNNGV. The CDR3 consists of 14 residues. The ends were cut back, 7 bases at V and 5 bases at J, with 14 bases in the middle. CDR3 loop: CASNAAGGNEKLFF. The CDR3 DNA reads TGTGCCAGCAACGCGGCGGGGGGCAATGAAAAACTGTTTTTT.

This clone was counted a single time. The rearrangement uses TRBV3-1 (or the pseudogene TRBV3-2) and TRBJ2-5, with TRBD2 as a possible D gene (5 bases). Trimming took off 4 bases at V and 5 bases at J, with 17 bases between the two ends. Germline-derived CDR1 and CDR2 are LGHDT and YNNKEL (reference sequence). The CDR3 has 15 residues. In DNA, the CDR3 is TGTGCCAGCAGCCCCAGTGTTGGGCGGGTGGAGACCCAGTACTTC. This codes for CASSPSVGRVETQYF.

In its sample, this clone was seen once. This chain connects TRBV7-2 to TRBJ2-3, with a possible D match to TRBD2 (5 bases). Trimming took 5 bases from V and 3 from J, leaving 12 bases between them. In germline, CDR1 is SGHTA, CDR2 FQGNSA. The CDR3 runs to 14 residues. In DNA, the CDR3 is TGTGCCAGCAGCCGCGGACTGAGAACAGATACGCAGTATTTT. Its protein product is CASSRGLRTDTQYF.

This chain connects TRBV6-2 or TRBV6-3 to TRBJ1-2; weak D call: TRBD1 (5 bases). CDR1 MNHEY and CDR2 SVGEGT come from the germline V gene. The CDR3 totals 16 residues. Trimming removed 2 bases at V and 2 bases at J, with 15 bases between. For the CDR3, the DNA is TGTGCCAGCAGTTACCCCCTAACCCGGGGGAACTATGGCTACACCTTC. Residues: CASSYPLTRGNYGYTF.

This chain links TRBV6-1 with TRBJ1-3; D remains ambiguous. Trimming took 1 base from V and 11 from J, leaving 18 bases between them. CDR3 size: 15 residues. Germline lookup yields CDR1 MNHNS and CDR2 SASEGT. CDR3 sequence reads: CASSEELVWSFSIYF. CDR3 nucleotides: TGTGCCAGCAGTGAAGAACTCGTCTGGAGTTTCTCCATATATTTT.

In its sample, this clone was seen once. V and J are TRBV11-2 and TRBJ2-5; weak D call: TRBD1 (5 bases). Germline V gene lookup returns CDR1 SGHAT and CDR2 FQNNGV. The CDR3 contains 11 residues. The V end lost 3 bases, the J end lost 7 bases, and 6 bases lay between the germline ends. As DNA, the CDR3 is TGTGCCAGCAGCTTCCAGGGGACCCAGTACTTC. Protein product: CASSFQGTQYF.

The rearrangement links TRBV7-3 to TRBJ2-7, with 10 bases aligning to TRBD2. CDR3 length equals 16 residues. Germline-derived CDR1 and CDR2 are SGHTA and FQGTGA. After removal of 1 base from V and 6 bases from J, the junction contained 9 bases not matched to a gene. CDR3: CASSLRGGTSVREQYF. In DNA form, the CDR3 reads TGTGCCAGCAGCTTAAGAGGGGGGACTAGCGTCCGCGAGCAGTACTTC. The full variable domain, in which reference TRBV7-3 and TRBJ2-7 provide the parts outside the CDR3, is GAGVSQTPSNKVTEKGKYVELRCDPISGHTALYWYRQSLGQGPEFLIYFQGTGAADDSGLPNDRFFAVRPEGSVSTLKIQRTERGDSAVYLCASSLRGGTSVREQYFGPGTRLTVT.

J is TRBJ2-1 and V is TRBV28; D is unresolved. The CDR3 extends over 13 amino acids. Germline assignment: CDR1 MDHEN and CDR2 SYDVKM. The CDR3 coding sequence is TGTGCGACCCGGCGGCAGTCCTACAATGAGCAGTTCTTC. Its protein is CATRRQSYNEQFF.

This clone has more than one count but fewer than ten. CDR3 residues: CASSLGQFGNQPQHF. For the CDR3, the DNA is TGTGCCAGCAGCTTAGGGCAGTTCGGCAATCAGCCCCAGCATTTT. This chain connects TRBV11-2 to TRBJ1-5; D not resolved. The CDR3 spans 15 residues. The V gene's germline CDR1 is SGHAT and CDR2 FQNNGV. Trimming stripped 1 base from V and 2 bases from J, with 9 bases between.

V gene TRBV19 combines with J gene TRBJ2-1; TRBD1 aligns across 10 bases. V lost 1 base and J lost 13; bases outside the gene matches: 13. The germline gives CDR1 LNHDA, CDR2 SQIVND (reference sequence). The CDR3 covers 16 residues. The CDR3 sequence: CASSIGGTGVSGAQFF. The CDR3 DNA reads TGTGCCAGTAGTATAGGGGGGACAGGGGTTTCCGGGGCCCAGTTCTTC.

The chain couples TRBV24-1 to TRBJ2-2, with TRBD1 matching over 7 bases. The CDR3 runs 15 residues. With V trimmed by 3 bases and J by 7 bases, 7 bases remained unmatched. Germline V gene data show CDR1 as KGHDR and CDR2 as SFDVKD. The CDR3 DNA reads as TGTGCCACCAGTGATATGGGACAGTCCAGCGGGGAGCTGTTTTTT. Residues: CATSDMGQSSGELFF.